Below are 3 T cell receptor beta chains sequenced from a single sample in a study of shared clonotypes between healthy human individuals. Here immunoSEQ multiplex PCR was the method, and the copy in TCRdb shows in-frame clones only, minus some. The sample gives about 2.5 million clones, about 90% of which show up once; around 0.4% is in the top ten. The sequencing sample was made of naive CD4+ T cells from PBMCs. The subset denotes: CD45RA+ positively selected. These receptors originate from a man aged 18 to 29 in good health. Some clones in this sample may be carry-over from other donors' samples.

As for this clone: This sample includes further DNA sequences coding for the same CDR3. The chain uses TRBV14 and TRBJ2-7; D unresolved. Germline V CDR1 and CDR2: SGHDN, FVKESK. This CDR3 spans 11 amino acids. V lost 4 bases and J 3 bases, leaving 4 bases between the germline ends. The CDR3 is CASSLHYEQYF. The CDR3 bases are TGTGCCAGCAGCCTCCACTACGAGCAGTACTTC. Together with reference TRBV14 and TRBJ2-7, the CDR3 gives the full variable domain: EAGVTQFPSHSVIEKGQTVTLRCDPISGHDNLYWYRRVMGKEIKFLLHFVKESKQDESGMPNNRFLAERTGGTYSTLKVQPAELEDSGVYFCASSLHYEQYFGPGTRLTVT.

V is TRBV30 and J is TRBJ2-1; TRBD2 matches at 8 bases. From germline, CDR1 is GTSNPN and CDR2 SVGIG (reference sequence). This CDR3 comprises 13 residues. Trimming removed 2 bases from V and 10 bases from J; junction bases left unmatched: 7. CDR3 sequence reads: CAWSPDREGEQFF. As DNA, the CDR3 is TGTGCCTGGAGTCCCGATCGGGAGGGGGAGCAGTTCTTC.

This chain connects TRBV4-2 to TRBJ1-1, with D tentatively TRBD1 (6 bases). Germline V lookup: CDR1 LGHNA, CDR2 YNFKEQ. The CDR3 length is 15 residues. V lost 0 bases, J lost 5 bases, and 13 bases lay in between. The CDR3 is CASSQDREQGTEAFF. The DNA of the CDR3 is TGTGCCAGCAGCCAAGATAGGGAACAGGGAACTGAAGCTTTCTTT.